The 16 T cell receptor beta chains reported below all come from one sample, sequenced in a study of shared clonotypes between healthy human individuals. TCRdb's table, derived via immunoSEQ multiplex PCR, lists solely in-frame clones and lacks some. The top ten hold about 0.13% of the sample, which has a few million clones, around nine tenths seen once. Specimen: naive CD4+ T cells sorted from blood. Subset of the sample: CD45RA+ positively selected. The receptors stem from a man aged 18-30 years in good health.

The CDR3 reads CASTGRAGIYGYTF. The DNA for the CDR3 is TGTGCCAGCACCGGTCGGGCCGGAATCTATGGCTACACCTTC. This rearrangement joins TRBV7-2 to TRBJ1-2; no reliable D call. V gave up 7 bases and J gave up 4 bases, with 16 bases separating them. The CDR3 runs to 14 residues. From germline, CDR1 is SGHTA and CDR2 FQGNSA.

Comment on this clone: The identical CDR3 is also encoded by other nucleotide sequences in the sample. The V and J genes are TRBV6-5 and TRBJ1-2, with D unclear. CDR3 length: 12 residues. The germline gives CDR1 MNHEY, CDR2 SVGAGI. V was clipped by 6 bases and J by 7 bases, with 12 bases between them. The CDR3 here is CASSYGGGGYTF. The CDR3 DNA is TGTGCCAGCAGCTATGGCGGAGGTGGCTACACCTTC.

The chain has TRBV4-2 and TRBJ2-1; D unresolved. The germline gives CDR1 LGHNA, CDR2 YNFKEQ. V was clipped by 0 bases and J by 5 bases, with 11 bases between them. The CDR3 loop spans 15 amino acids. The CDR3 DNA reads as TGTGCCAGCAGCCAAGATCGAGGACCTAACAATGAGCAGTTCTTC. It translates to CASSQDRGPNNEQFF.

This sequence joins TRBV18 and TRBJ2-7; unclear D gene. Germline V gene sequence: CDR1 KGHSH, CDR2 LQKENI. The CDR3 has 16 residues. Trimming took off 3 bases at V and 0 bases at J, with 15 bases between the two ends. DNA of the CDR3: TGTGCCAGCTCACCCTCCATGGTAACCAACTCCTACGAGCAGTACTTC. As protein: CASSPSMVTNSYEQYF.

Written as DNA, the CDR3 is TGTGCCAGCAGTTTATTGAATGGTCGGGCAGCTGAAGCTTTCTTT. Its translation: CASSLLNGRAAEAFF. V is TRBV28 and J is TRBJ1-1; D unresolved. From germline, CDR1 is MDHEN and CDR2 SYDVKM. V was trimmed by 1 base and J by 6 bases, leaving 15 bases between them. The CDR3 loop spans 15 amino acids.

The chain joins TRBV19 to TRBJ1-5; D might be TRBD1 (5 bases). The germline V and J ends were trimmed by 6 bases and 2 bases, with 20 bases remaining between them. The CDR3 runs 17 residues. The germline CDR1 and CDR2 sequences are LNHDA and SQIVND (reference sequence). CDR3 nucleotides: TGTGCCAGTAGCCCAACCCGGGGGAGGGGAGGCAATCAGCCCCAGCATTTT. Translation: CASSPTRGRGGNQPQHF.

This chain joins TRBV12-5 and TRBJ2-5, with D perhaps TRBD2 (5 bases). The CDR3 contains 13 residues. Germline-derived CDR1 and CDR2 are LGHNT and FRNRAP. V was pared by 8 bases and J by 3 bases, with 13 bases between. This CDR3 is CASCPGREETQYF. The CDR3 DNA reads as TGTGCTAGTTGCCCCGGGCGGGAAGAGACCCAGTACTTC.

The rearrangement uses TRBV25-1 and TRBJ1-2; 8 bases are shared with TRBD1. The CDR3 has 14 residues. V gave up 2 bases and J gave up 5 bases; unmatched junction bases: 4. Germline CDR1 reads MGHDK; CDR2 reads SYGVNS. The CDR3 region has the DNA TGTGCCAGCAGTGAACTCGGACAGGGATATGGCTACACCTTC. It translates to CASSELGQGYGYTF.

This chain uses TRBV5-1 with TRBJ2-3; a possible D gene is TRBD2 (7 bases). The CDR3 extends over 13 amino acids. The germline V gene has CDR1 SGHRS and CDR2 YFSETQ. Trimming left V 3 bases short and J 4 bases short, with 9 bases between. CDR3 amino acids: CASSSGGPDTQYF. The CDR3 nucleotides read TGCGCCAGCAGCTCCGGGGGGCCAGATACGCAGTATTTT. Supplemented by reference TRBV5-1 and TRBJ2-3, the full variable domain reads KAGVTQTPRYLIKTRGQQVTLSCSPISGHRSVSWYQQTPGQGLQFLFEYFSETQRNKGNFPGRFSGRQFSNSRSEMNVSTLELGDSALYLCASSSGGPDTQYFGPGTRLTVL.

The chain carries TRBV19 and TRBJ2-2; a weak D match, TRBD1 (5 bases). This CDR3 comprises 17 residues. The ends were cut back, 3 bases at V and 5 bases at J, with 19 bases in the middle. Germline V gene lookup returns CDR1 LNHDA and CDR2 SQIVND (reference sequence). The CDR3 spells CASSMGSRVSWTGELFF. Here the CDR3 DNA reads TGTGCCAGTAGTATGGGATCCAGGGTCTCGTGGACCGGGGAGCTGTTTTTT. The full variable domain, its missing parts supplied by reference TRBV19 and TRBJ2-2, is DGGITQSPKYLFRKEGQNVTLSCEQNLNHDAMYWYRQDPGQGLRLIYYSQIVNDFQKGDIAEGYSVSREKKESFPLTVTSAQKNPTAFYLCASSMGSRVSWTGELFFGEGSRLTVL.

The CDR3 coding sequence is TGTGCCAGCAGCTTTATCGCGGAAAGCACAGATACGCAGTATTTT. It encodes CASSFIAESTDTQYF. The rearrangement links TRBV5-5 to TRBJ2-3; D ambiguous. Germline CDR1 and CDR2: SGHKS and YYEKEE (reference sequence). Trimming shortened V by 2 bases and J by 0 bases, and 10 bases separated the two germline ends. There are 15 residues in the CDR3. Full variable domain (missing parts from reference TRBV5-5 and TRBJ2-3): DAGVTQSPTHLIKTRGQQVTLRCSPISGHKSVSWYQQVLGQGPQFIFQYYEKEERGRGNFPDRFSARQFPNYSSELNVNALLLGDSALYLCASSFIAESTDTQYFGPGTRLTVL.

This chain joins TRBV18 and TRBJ2-5; D tentatively reads TRBD1 or TRBD2 (5 bases each). With 5 bases removed from V and 5 bases from J, the gap between germline ends came to 15 bases. The CDR3 extends over 14 amino acids. The germline gives CDR1 KGHSH, CDR2 LQKENI. Here the CDR3 DNA reads TGTGCCAGCTCAGGAGAGGGGCGCAGGGAGACCCAGTACTTC. It yields the protein CASSGEGRRETQYF.

V is TRBV6-5 and J is TRBJ2-1, with D unclear. From germline, CDR1 is MNHEY and CDR2 SVGAGI. There are 15 residues in the CDR3. V lost 5 bases to trimming and J lost 6 bases, with 17 bases between them. DNA for the CDR3: TGTGCCAGCAGTGGAAAGGGTTACCGTGTCAATGAGCAGTTCTTC. Protein: CASSGKGYRVNEQFF.

This clone was found once. Here the CDR3 DNA reads TGTGCCATCAGTCAGAACGGAGTCTCCAATGAGCAGTTCTTC. Encoded protein: CAISQNGVSNEQFF. V is TRBV10-3 and J is TRBJ2-1; D uncertain. The CDR3 totals 14 residues. The germline CDR1 and CDR2 sequences are ENHRY and SYGVKD. V lost 5 bases and J lost 6, with 14 bases in between.

The rearrangement uses TRBV21-1 and TRBJ1-5. TRBV21-1 is assigned pseudogene status. This CDR3 is 17 amino acids long. CDR3 residues: CASSKVTAPRDNQPQHF. Here the CDR3 DNA reads TGTGCCAGCAGCAAGGTAACGGCTCCTCGGGATAATCAGCCCCAGCATTTT.

The rearrangement joins TRBV4-1 to TRBJ1-1, with 8 bases fitting TRBD1. From germline, CDR1 is MGHRA and CDR2 YSYEKL. Losses at the gene ends were 3 bases for V and 4 bases for J; bases not matched to a gene: 7. The CDR3 is made up of 15 amino acids. The CDR3 reads CASSHRDRGGTEAFF. CDR3 DNA: TGCGCCAGCAGCCACCGAGACAGGGGAGGCACTGAAGCTTTCTTT.